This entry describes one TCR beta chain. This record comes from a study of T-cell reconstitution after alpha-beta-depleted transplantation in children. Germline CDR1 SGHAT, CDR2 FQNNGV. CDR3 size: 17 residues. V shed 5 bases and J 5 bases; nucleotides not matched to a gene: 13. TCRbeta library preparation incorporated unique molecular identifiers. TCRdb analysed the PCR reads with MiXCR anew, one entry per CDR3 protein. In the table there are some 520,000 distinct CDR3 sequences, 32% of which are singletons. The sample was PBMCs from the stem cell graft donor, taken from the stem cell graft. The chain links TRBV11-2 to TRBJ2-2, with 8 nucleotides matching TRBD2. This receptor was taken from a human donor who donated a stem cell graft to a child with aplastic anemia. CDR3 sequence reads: CASSHLGAGVWTGELFF. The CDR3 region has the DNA TGTGCCAGCAGCCACCTAGGAGCGGGAGTATGGACCGGGGAGCTGTTTTTT.